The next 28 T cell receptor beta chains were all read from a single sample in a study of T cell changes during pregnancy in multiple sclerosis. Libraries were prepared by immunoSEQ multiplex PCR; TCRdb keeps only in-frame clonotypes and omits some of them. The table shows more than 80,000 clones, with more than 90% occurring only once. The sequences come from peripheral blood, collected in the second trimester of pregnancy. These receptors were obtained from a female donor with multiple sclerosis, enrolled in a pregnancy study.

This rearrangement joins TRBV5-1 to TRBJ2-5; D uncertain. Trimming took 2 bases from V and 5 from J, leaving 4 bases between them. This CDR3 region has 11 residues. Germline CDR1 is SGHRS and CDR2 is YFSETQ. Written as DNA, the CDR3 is TGCGCCAGCAGCTTAGAGGAGACCCAGTACTTC. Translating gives CASSLEETQYF.

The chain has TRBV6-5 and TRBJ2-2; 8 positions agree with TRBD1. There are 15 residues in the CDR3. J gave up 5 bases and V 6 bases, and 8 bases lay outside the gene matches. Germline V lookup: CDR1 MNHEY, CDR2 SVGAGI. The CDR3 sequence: CASRSQGARTGELFF. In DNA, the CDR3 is TGTGCCAGCAGGTCTCAGGGGGCGAGGACCGGGGAGCTGTTTTTT.

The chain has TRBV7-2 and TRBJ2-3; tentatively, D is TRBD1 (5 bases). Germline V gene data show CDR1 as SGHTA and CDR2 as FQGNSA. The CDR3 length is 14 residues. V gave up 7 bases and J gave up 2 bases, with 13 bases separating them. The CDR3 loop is CASMQGSTTDTQYF. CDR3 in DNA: TGTGCCAGCATGCAGGGCAGCACCACAGATACGCAGTATTTT.

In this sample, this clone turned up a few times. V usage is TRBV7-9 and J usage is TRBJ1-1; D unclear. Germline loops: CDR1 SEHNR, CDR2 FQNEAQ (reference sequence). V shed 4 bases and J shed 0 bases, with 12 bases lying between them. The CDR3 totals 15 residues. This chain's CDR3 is CASSSLPGMNTEAFF. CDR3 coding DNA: TGTGCCAGCAGCTCTCTCCCGGGGATGAACACTGAAGCTTTCTTT.

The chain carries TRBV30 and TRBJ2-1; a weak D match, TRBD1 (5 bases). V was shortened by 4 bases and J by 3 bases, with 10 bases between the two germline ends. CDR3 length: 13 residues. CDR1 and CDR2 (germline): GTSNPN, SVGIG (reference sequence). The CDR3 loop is CAWIGASYNEQFF. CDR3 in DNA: TGTGCCTGGATTGGGGCTAGCTACAATGAGCAGTTCTTC.

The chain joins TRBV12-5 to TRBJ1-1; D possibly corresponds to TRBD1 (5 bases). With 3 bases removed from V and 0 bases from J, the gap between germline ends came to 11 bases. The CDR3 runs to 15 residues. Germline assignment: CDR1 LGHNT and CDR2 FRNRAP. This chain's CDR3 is CASGFQQALNTEAFF. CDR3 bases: TGTGCTAGTGGTTTCCAACAGGCCCTGAACACTGAAGCTTTCTTT.

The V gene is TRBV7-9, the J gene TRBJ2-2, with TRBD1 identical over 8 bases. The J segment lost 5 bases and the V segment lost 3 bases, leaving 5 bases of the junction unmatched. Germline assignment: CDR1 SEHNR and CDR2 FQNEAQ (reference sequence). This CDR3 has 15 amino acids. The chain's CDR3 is CASSLIQGATGELFF. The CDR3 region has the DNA TGTGCCAGCAGCTTGATCCAGGGGGCGACCGGGGAGCTGTTTTTT.

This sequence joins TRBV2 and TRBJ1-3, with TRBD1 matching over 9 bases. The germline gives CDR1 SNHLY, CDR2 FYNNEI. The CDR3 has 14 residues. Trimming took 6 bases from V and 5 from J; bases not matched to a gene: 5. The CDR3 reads CASRGTGSRNTIYF. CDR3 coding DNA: TGTGCCAGCAGGGGGACAGGGTCGAGAAACACCATATATTTT.

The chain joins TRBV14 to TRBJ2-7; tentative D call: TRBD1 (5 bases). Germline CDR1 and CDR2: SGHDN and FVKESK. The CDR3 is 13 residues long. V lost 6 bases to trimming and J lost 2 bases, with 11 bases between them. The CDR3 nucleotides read TGTGCCAGCAGAGGTAGGGGTGCCTACGAGCAGTACTTC. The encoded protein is CASRGRGAYEQYF.

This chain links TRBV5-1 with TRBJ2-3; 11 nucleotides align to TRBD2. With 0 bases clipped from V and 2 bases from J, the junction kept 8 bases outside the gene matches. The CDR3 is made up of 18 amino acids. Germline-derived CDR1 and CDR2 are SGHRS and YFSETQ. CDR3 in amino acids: CASSLVGLAGGITDTQYF. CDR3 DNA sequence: TGCGCCAGCAGCTTGGTGGGCCTAGCGGGAGGAATCACAGATACGCAGTATTTT.

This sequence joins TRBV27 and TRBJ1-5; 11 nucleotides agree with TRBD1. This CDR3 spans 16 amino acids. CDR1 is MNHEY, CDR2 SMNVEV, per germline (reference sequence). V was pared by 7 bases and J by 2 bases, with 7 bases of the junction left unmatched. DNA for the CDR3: TGTGCCAGCAAAAGGGGACAGGGGGTTCGCAATCAGCCCCAGCATTTT. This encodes CASKRGQGVRNQPQHF.

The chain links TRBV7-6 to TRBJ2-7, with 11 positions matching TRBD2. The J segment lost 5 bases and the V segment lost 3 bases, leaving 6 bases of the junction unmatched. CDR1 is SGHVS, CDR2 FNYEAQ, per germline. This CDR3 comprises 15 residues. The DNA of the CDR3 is TGTGCCAGCAGCTTTACTAGCGGGAGAACGAACGAGCAGTACTTC. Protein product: CASSFTSGRTNEQYF.

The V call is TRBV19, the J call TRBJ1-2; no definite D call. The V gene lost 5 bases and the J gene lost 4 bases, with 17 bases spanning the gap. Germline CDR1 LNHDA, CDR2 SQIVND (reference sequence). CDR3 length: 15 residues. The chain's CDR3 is CASSRSTARSYGYTF. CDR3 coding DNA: TGTGCCAGTAGTCGATCTACCGCCAGGTCCTATGGCTACACCTTC.

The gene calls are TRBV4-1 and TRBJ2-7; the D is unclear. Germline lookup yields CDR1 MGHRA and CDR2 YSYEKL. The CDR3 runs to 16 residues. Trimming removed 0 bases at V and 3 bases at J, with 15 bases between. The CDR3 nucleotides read TGCGCCAGCAGCCAAGATTTTCTCGCGGTGAGCTACGAGCAGTACTTC. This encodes CASSQDFLAVSYEQYF.

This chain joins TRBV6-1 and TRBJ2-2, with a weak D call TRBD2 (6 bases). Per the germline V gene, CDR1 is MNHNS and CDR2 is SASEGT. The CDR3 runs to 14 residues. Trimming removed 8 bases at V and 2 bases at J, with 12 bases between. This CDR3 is CASGWRDNTGELFF. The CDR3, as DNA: TGTGCCAGCGGTTGGCGGGACAACACCGGGGAGCTGTTTTTT.

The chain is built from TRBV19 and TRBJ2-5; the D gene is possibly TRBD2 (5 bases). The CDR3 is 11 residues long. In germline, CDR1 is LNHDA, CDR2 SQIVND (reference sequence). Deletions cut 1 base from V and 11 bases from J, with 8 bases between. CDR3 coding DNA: TGTGCCAGTAGTATAGGGAGGTTGCAGTACTTC. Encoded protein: CASSIGRLQYF.

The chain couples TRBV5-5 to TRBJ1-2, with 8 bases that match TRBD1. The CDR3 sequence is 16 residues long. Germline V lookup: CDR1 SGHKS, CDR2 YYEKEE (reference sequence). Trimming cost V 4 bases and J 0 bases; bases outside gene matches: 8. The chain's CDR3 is CASSRITGGTNYGYTF. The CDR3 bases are TGTGCCAGCAGCCGTATCACAGGGGGGACTAACTATGGCTACACCTTC.

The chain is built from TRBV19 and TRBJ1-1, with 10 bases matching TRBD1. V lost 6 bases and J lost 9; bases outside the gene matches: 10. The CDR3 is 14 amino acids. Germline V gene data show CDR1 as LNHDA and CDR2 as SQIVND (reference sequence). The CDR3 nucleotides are TGTGCCAGTAGATTCCCGACAGGGGGCAGTAAAGCTTTCTTT. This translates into CASRFPTGGSKAFF.

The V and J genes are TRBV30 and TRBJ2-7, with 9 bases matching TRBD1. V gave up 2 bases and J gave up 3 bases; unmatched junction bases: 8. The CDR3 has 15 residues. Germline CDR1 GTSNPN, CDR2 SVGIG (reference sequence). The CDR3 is CAWSTGTGSGYEQYF. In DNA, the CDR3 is TGTGCCTGGAGTACCGGGACAGGGTCGGGCTACGAGCAGTACTTC.

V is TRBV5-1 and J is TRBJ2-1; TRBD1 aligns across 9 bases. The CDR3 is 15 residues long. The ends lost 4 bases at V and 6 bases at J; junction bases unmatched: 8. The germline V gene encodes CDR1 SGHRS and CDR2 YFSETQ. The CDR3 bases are TGCGCCAGCAGCGACCGGGACAGGGTTGCCAATGAGCAGTTCTTC. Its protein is CASSDRDRVANEQFF.

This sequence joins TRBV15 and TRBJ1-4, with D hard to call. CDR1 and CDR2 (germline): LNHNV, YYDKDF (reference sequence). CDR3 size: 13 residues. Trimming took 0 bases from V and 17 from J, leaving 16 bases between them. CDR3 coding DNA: TGTGCCACCAGCAGAGATCGGGAGGGCGCAGGTTTTTTT. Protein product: CATSRDREGAGFF.

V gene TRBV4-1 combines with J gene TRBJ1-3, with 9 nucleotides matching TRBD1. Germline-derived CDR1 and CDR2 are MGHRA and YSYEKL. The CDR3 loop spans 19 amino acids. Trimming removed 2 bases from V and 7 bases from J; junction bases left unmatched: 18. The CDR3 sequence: CASSQYPKDRGPMPNTIYF. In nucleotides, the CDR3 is TGCGCCAGCAGCCAATACCCAAAGGACAGGGGACCTATGCCGAACACCATATATTTT.

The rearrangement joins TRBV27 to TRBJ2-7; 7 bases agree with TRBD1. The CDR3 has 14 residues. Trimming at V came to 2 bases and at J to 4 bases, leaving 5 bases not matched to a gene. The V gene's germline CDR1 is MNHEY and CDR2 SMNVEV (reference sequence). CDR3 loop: CASSLGRGNYEQYF. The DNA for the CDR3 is TGTGCCAGCAGTTTAGGCAGGGGGAATTACGAGCAGTACTTC.

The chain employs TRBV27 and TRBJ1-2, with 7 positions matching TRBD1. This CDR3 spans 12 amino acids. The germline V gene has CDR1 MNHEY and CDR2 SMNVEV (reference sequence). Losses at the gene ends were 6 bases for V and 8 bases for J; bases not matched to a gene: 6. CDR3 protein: CASRDRVGGYTF. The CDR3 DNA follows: TGTGCCAGCAGAGACAGGGTGGGGGGCTACACCTTC.

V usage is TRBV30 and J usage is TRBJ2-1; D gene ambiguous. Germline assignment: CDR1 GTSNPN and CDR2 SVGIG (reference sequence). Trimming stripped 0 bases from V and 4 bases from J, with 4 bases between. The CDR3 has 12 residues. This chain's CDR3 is CAWSVLYNEQFF. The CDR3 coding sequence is TGTGCCTGGAGTGTACTTTACAATGAGCAGTTCTTC.

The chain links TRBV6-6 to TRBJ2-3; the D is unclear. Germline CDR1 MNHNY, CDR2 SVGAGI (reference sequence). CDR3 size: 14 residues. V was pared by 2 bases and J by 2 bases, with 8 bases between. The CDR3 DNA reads TGTGCCAGCAGTTACCCTCCGTACACAGATACGCAGTATTTT. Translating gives CASSYPPYTDTQYF.

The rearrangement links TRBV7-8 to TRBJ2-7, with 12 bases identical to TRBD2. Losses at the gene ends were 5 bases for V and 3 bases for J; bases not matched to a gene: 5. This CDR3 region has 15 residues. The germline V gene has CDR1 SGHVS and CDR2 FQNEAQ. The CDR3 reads CASSVTLAGGYEQYF. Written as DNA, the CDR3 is TGTGCCAGCAGCGTAACACTAGCGGGGGGCTACGAGCAGTACTTC.

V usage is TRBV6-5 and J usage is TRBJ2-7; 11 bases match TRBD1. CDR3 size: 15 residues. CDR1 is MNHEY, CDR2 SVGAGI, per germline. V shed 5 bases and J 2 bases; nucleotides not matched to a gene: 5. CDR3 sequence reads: CASSRPGQGAYEQYF. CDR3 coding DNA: TGTGCCAGCAGTCGACCGGGACAGGGGGCCTACGAGCAGTACTTC.